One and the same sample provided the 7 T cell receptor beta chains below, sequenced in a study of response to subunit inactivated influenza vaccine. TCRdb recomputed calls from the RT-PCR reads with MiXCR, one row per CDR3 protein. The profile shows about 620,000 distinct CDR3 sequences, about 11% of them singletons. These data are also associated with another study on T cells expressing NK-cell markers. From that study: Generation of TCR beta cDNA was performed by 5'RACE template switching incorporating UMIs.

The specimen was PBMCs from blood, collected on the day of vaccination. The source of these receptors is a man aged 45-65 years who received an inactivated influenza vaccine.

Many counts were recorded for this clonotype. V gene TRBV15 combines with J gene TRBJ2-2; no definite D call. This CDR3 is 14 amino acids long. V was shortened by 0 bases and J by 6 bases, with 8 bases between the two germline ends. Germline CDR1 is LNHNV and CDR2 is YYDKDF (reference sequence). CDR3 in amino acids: CATSREGMAGELFF. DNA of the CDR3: TGTGCCACCAGCAGAGAGGGAATGGCCGGGGAGCTGTTTTTT.

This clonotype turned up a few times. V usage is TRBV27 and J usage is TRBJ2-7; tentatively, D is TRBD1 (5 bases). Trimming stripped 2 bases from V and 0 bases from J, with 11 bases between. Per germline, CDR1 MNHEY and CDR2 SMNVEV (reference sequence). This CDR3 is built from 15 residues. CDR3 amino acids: CASSLMGPYSYEQYF. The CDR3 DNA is TGTGCCAGCAGTTTAATGGGGCCTTACTCCTACGAGCAGTACTTC.

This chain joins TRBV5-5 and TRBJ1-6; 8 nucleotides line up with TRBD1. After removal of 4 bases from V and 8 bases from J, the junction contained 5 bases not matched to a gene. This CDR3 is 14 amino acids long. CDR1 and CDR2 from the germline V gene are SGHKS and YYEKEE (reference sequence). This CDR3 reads CASSRTGLDSPLHF. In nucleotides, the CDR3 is TGTGCCAGCAGCCGGACAGGGTTGGATTCACCCCTCCACTTT. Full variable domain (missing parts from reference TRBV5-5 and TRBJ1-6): DAGVTQSPTHLIKTRGQQVTLRCSPISGHKSVSWYQQVLGQGPQFIFQYYEKEERGRGNFPDRFSARQFPNYSSELNVNALLLGDSALYLCASSRTGLDSPLHFGNGTRLTVT.

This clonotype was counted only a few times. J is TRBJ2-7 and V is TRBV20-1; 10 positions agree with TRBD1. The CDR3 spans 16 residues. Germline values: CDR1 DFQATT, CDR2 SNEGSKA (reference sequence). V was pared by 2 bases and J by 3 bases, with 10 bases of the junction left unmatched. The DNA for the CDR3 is TGCAGTGCTAGATCCCTGGACAGGGGGAGTGTCTACGAGCAGTACTTC. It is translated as CSARSLDRGSVYEQYF.

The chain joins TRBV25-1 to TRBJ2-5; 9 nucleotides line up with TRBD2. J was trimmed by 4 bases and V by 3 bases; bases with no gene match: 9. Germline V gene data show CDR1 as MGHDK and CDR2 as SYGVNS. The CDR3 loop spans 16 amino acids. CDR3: CASSDPLRGGLETQYF. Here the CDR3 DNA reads TGTGCCAGCAGTGATCCCCTGCGGGGGGGCTTAGAGACCCAGTACTTC. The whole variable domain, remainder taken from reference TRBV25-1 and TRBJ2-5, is EADIYQTPRYLVIGTGKKITLECSQTMGHDKMYWYQQDPGMELHLIHYSYGVNSTEKGDLSSESTVSRIRTEHFPLTLESARPSHTSQYLCASSDPLRGGLETQYFGPGTRLLVL.

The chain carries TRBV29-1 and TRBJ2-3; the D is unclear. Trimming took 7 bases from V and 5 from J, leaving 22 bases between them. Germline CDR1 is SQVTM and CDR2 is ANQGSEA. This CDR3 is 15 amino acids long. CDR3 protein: CSASPGRRPEDTQYF. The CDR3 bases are TGCAGCGCGTCCCCCGGACGGCGCCCCGAAGATACGCAGTATTTT.

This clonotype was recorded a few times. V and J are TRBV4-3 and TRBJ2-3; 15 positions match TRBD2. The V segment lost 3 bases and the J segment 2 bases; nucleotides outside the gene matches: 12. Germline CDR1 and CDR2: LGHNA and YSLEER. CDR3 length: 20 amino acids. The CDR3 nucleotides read TGCGCCAGCAGCCAGTACCTCGGGACTAGCGGGGGGACCAACACAGATACGCAGTATTTT. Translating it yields CASSQYLGTSGGTNTDTQYF.